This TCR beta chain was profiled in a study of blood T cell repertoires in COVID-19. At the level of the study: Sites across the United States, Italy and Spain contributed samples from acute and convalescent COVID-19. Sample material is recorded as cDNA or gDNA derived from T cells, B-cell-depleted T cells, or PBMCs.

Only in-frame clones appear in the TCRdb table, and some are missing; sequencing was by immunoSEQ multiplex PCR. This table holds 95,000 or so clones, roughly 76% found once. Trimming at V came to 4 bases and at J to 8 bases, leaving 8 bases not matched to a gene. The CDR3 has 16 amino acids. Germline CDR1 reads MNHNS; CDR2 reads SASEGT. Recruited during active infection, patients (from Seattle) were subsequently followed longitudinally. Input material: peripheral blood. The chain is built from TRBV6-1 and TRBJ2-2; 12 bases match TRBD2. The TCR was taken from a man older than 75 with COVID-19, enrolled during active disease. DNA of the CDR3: TGTGCCAGCAGTGGATGGACTAGCGGGGACTGGGGGGAGCTGTTTTTT. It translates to CASSGWTSGDWGELFF.